The 12 T cell receptor beta chains listed next were all sequenced from one sample in a study of blood T cell repertoires in COVID-19. The assay was immunoSEQ multiplex PCR, and TCRdb's table has in-frame clones only and misses some. The table records roughly 200,000 clones, more than 75% of them present only once. Sequencing was performed on PBMCs or T cells enriched from blood (not recorded which). The receptors originated from a man aged 40-50 years with acute COVID-19.

The rearrangement joins TRBV28 to TRBJ2-1, with D possibly matching TRBD1 (6 bases). Trimming took 6 bases from V and 1 from J, leaving 22 bases between them. The CDR3 sequence is 18 residues long. CDR1 MDHEN and CDR2 SYDVKM come from the germline V gene. CDR3 nucleotide sequence: TGTGCCAGCAGCCTCAGGGGACATACTAGGGGTTCCTACAATGAGCAGTTCTTC. As protein: CASSLRGHTRGSYNEQFF.

This chain joins TRBV27 and TRBJ2-4; 13 bases agree with TRBD2. Per germline, CDR1 MNHEY and CDR2 SMNVEV (reference sequence). The CDR3 runs 14 residues. The trim removed 3 bases at V and 10 bases at J, leaving 3 bases unmatched. The CDR3 DNA reads TGTGCCAGCAGTTTTTCGGGACTAGCGGGGATTCAGTACTTC. Amino acid sequence: CASSFSGLAGIQYF.

This clone was counted once. The rearrangement links TRBV9 to TRBJ1-4; 9 bases align to TRBD1. With 4 bases clipped from V and 3 bases from J, the junction kept 4 bases outside the gene matches. Germline CDR1 and CDR2: SGDLS and YYNGEE. This CDR3 contains 15 residues. The CDR3 DNA follows: TGTGCCAGCAGCCCCAGGGACAGGGCTAATGAAAAACTGTTTTTT. This codes for CASSPRDRANEKLFF.

The rearrangement uses TRBV3-1 (or the pseudogene TRBV3-2) and TRBJ2-1, with D tentatively TRBD1 (5 bases). This CDR3 region has 14 residues. V lost 4 bases, J lost 5 bases, and 12 bases lay in between. Per germline, CDR1 LGHDT and CDR2 YNNKEL (reference sequence). In DNA, the CDR3 is TGTGCCAGCAGCCGTCACGCGGACAACAATGAGCAGTTCTTC. This translates into CASSRHADNNEQFF.

The chain joins TRBV25-1 to TRBJ2-3, with D uncertain. V gave up 6 bases and J gave up 0 bases, with 7 bases separating them. CDR1 and CDR2 from the germline V gene are MGHDK and SYGVNS. The CDR3 sequence is 13 residues long. DNA of the CDR3: TGTGCCAGCAGATTCGGTAGCACAGATACGCAGTATTTT. It specifies CASRFGSTDTQYF.

The chain recombines TRBV5-1 with TRBJ2-7; 9 bases match TRBD1. The CDR3 length is 13 residues. In germline, CDR1 is SGHRS, CDR2 YFSETQ. Unmatched junction bases numbered 5, after V lost 5 bases and J lost 5 bases. For the CDR3, the DNA is TGCGCCAGCAGGGGGGACAGGGAAGACGAGCAGTACTTC. The encoded protein is CASRGDREDEQYF.

V is TRBV6-5 and J is TRBJ1-2; D gene unclear. In germline, CDR1 is MNHEY, CDR2 SVGAGI. The CDR3 length is 14 residues. Trimming removed 8 bases from V and 4 bases from J, with 17 bases in between. The CDR3 sequence: CASRIQSGFYGYTF. The CDR3, as DNA: TGTGCCAGCCGAATACAGTCGGGGTTCTATGGCTACACCTTC.

The chain couples TRBV2 to TRBJ2-1; a possible D gene is TRBD2 (5 bases). This CDR3 spans 10 amino acids. The germline gives CDR1 SNHLY, CDR2 FYNNEI. With 5 bases removed from V and 9 bases from J, the gap between germline ends came to 5 bases. The CDR3 coding sequence is TGTGCCAGCAGTCGGGGTGAGCAGTTCTTC. Translation gives CASSRGEQFF. Variable domain in full (rest from reference TRBV2 and TRBJ2-1): EPEVTQTPSHQVTQMGQEVILRCVPISNHLYFYWYRQILGQKVEFLVSFYNNEISEKSEIFDDQFSVERPDGSNFTLKIRSTKLEDSAMYFCASSRGEQFFGPGTRLTVL.

V and J are TRBV4-1 and TRBJ2-7, with 12 bases that match TRBD2. V lost 3 bases to trimming and J lost 3 bases; unmatched junction nucleotides: 3. Germline CDR1 and CDR2: MGHRA and YSYEKL. This CDR3 is 15 amino acids long. CDR3 residues: CASSQTLAGGYEQYF. DNA for the CDR3: TGCGCCAGCAGCCAGACACTAGCGGGGGGCTACGAGCAGTACTTC.

The chain couples TRBV19 to TRBJ1-1; TRBD1 matches 7 bases. Trimming at V came to 6 bases and at J to 3 bases, leaving 7 bases not matched to a gene. The CDR3 extends over 14 amino acids. Germline V lookup: CDR1 LNHDA, CDR2 SQIVND (reference sequence). As DNA, the CDR3 is TGTGCCAGTAGCAGGGACAGCTCTTACACTGAAGCTTTCTTT. This translates into CASSRDSSYTEAFF.

The chain combines TRBV7-2 with TRBJ1-1; D perhaps matches TRBD1 (6 bases). CDR1 SGHTA and CDR2 FQGNSA come from the germline V gene. There are 14 residues in the CDR3. V lost 0 bases and J 8 bases, leaving 13 bases between the germline ends. The CDR3 DNA sequence: TGTGCCAGCAGCTTAGCTCGAACTGGGGGCGAAGCTTTCTTT. Residues: CASSLARTGGEAFF.

V gene TRBV4-1 combines with J gene TRBJ1-1; 8 bases match TRBD1. The CDR3 loop spans 18 amino acids. Germline assignment: CDR1 MGHRA and CDR2 YSYEKL. The V and J ends lost 1 base and 1 base, in that order; junction bases with no gene match: 11. The CDR3 coding sequence is TGCGCCAGCAGCCAAGTTGGGGCCGGACAGGGATGGAACACTGAAGCTTTCTTT. Translation: CASSQVGAGQGWNTEAFF.